What follows are 14 T cell receptor beta chains derived from one specimen sequenced in a study of T cell responses to AZD1222 COVID-19 vaccine. Data came from immunoSEQ multiplex PCR; TCRdb stores just in-frame clones and leaves some out. Found here are 93,000 or so clones, around 91% of them singletons; the top ten hold 45%. The sample was peripheral blood, taken on day 0 of AZD1222 vaccination. These receptors were obtained from an adult in good health.

The chain recombines TRBV9 with TRBJ2-2, with unresolved D. Trimming removed 0 bases from V and 7 bases from J, with 10 bases in between. The CDR3 runs 14 residues. Germline-derived CDR1 and CDR2 are SGDLS and YYNGEE. The CDR3: CASSVGAQLGELFF. The DNA for the CDR3 is TGTGCCAGCAGCGTAGGGGCGCAACTCGGGGAGCTGTTTTTT.

This rearrangement joins TRBV6-5 to TRBJ2-1; D gene uncertain. CDR3 length: 14 residues. Trimming stripped 3 bases from V and 8 bases from J, with 14 bases between. The germline gives CDR1 MNHEY, CDR2 SVGAGI. The CDR3 reads CASSYVARLDEQFF. The CDR3 bases are TGTGCCAGCAGTTATGTGGCCAGACTGGATGAGCAGTTCTTC.

This chain uses TRBV7-9 with TRBJ2-7; the match to TRBD2 covers 13 bases. Germline assignment: CDR1 SEHNR and CDR2 FQNEAQ (reference sequence). V dropped 5 bases and J dropped 2; count of bases not matched to a gene: 3. The CDR3 has 15 amino acids. Here the CDR3 DNA reads TGTGCCAGCAGCCCCGGGACTAGCGGGACCTACGAGCAGTACTTC. Its protein product is CASSPGTSGTYEQYF.

The chain links TRBV3-1 (or the pseudogene TRBV3-2) to TRBJ2-7; 10 nucleotides line up with TRBD1. The germline gives CDR1 LGHDT, CDR2 YNNKEL (reference sequence). The junction had 6 bases not matched to a gene; V was cut back by 4 bases and J by 3 bases. The CDR3 consists of 15 residues. CDR3 in DNA: TGTGCCAGCAGCCTCCGCTGGACAGGGGGCTACGAGCAGTACTTC. This codes for CASSLRWTGGYEQYF.

The rearrangement joins TRBV19 to TRBJ2-1; possibly TRBD1 for D (6 bases). From germline, CDR1 is LNHDA and CDR2 SQIVND (reference sequence). The CDR3 contains 15 residues. V was clipped by 10 bases and J by 5 bases, with 21 bases between them. CDR3 bases: TGTGCCACCCATCTCAGGGGAGCCCCAAACAATGAGCAGTTCTTC. Translation gives CATHLRGAPNNEQFF.

The V call is TRBV7-2, the J call TRBJ1-4; D gene ambiguous. This CDR3 has 16 amino acids. Trimming left V 2 bases short and J 1 base short, with 11 bases between. Per the germline V gene, CDR1 is SGHTA and CDR2 is FQGNSA. CDR3 DNA sequence: TGTGCCAGCAGCTTAAGCCCCCATCTAACTAATGAAAAACTGTTTTTT. This codes for CASSLSPHLTNEKLFF.

The J gene is TRBJ2-5, the V gene TRBV5-6; 8 bases are a match to TRBD1. The CDR3 length is 15 residues. Germline V lookup: CDR1 SGHDT, CDR2 YYEEEE. V was clipped by 1 base and J by 4 bases; unmatched bases: 6. The CDR3 is CASSLRGGTGETQYF. The CDR3 nucleotides are TGTGCCAGCAGCTTGCGTGGGGGGACAGGAGAGACCCAGTACTTC.

This clone has a handful of counts. CDR3 bases: TGCGCCATCCTAAACCCGGGACAGGGCTACGAGCAGTACTTC. The encoded protein is CAILNPGQGYEQYF. The chain combines TRBV10-2 with TRBJ2-7, with TRBD1 identical over 9 bases. Germline trimming cut 10 bases from V and 3 bases from J; bases unmatched to any gene: 10. The germline CDR1 and CDR2 sequences are WSHSY and SAAADI. This CDR3 is 14 amino acids long.

The chain carries TRBV11-3 and TRBJ2-2; D call uncertain. Trimming cost V 0 bases and J 0 bases, with 17 bases left between them. Germline V gives CDR1 SGHNT, CDR2 YENEEA. CDR3 size: 19 residues. As DNA, the CDR3 is TGTGCCAGCAGCTTAGATTGGGGTTCCCCTCTAACGAACACCGGGGAGCTGTTTTTT. Translating gives CASSLDWGSPLTNTGELFF. The complete variable domain, with remaining parts taken from reference TRBV11-3 and TRBJ2-2, reads EAGVVQSPRYKIIEKKQPVAFWCNPISGHNTLYWYLQNLGQGPELLIRYENEEAVDDSQLPKDRFSAERLKGVDSTLKIQPAELGDSAVYLCASSLDWGSPLTNTGELFFGEGSRLTVL.

This chain joins TRBV30 and TRBJ1-6, with D possibly matching TRBD1 (6 bases). Trimming shortened V by 0 bases and J by 7 bases, and 7 bases separated the two germline ends. CDR3 length equals 13 residues. Germline CDR1 GTSNPN, CDR2 SVGIG (reference sequence). The CDR3 loop reads CAWSVQGNSPLHF. CDR3 coding DNA: TGTGCCTGGAGTGTACAGGGAAATTCACCCCTCCACTTT.

V usage is TRBV10-3 and J usage is TRBJ1-1, with a possible D match to TRBD1 (6 bases). The V end was cut by 2 bases, the J end by 1 base, with 11 bases between. This CDR3 is built from 15 residues. Per the germline V gene, CDR1 is ENHRY and CDR2 is SYGVKD. This chain's CDR3 is CAISEVPGANTEAFF. The CDR3 nucleotides are TGTGCCATCAGTGAGGTTCCGGGGGCGAACACTGAAGCTTTCTTT.

The chain is built from TRBV13 and TRBJ1-2; 10 bases are shared with TRBD1. V lost 1 base to trimming and J lost 0 bases; unmatched junction nucleotides: 8. CDR1 is PRHDT and CDR2 is FYEKMQ in the germline V gene (reference sequence). CDR3 length equals 18 residues. Written as DNA, the CDR3 is TGTGCCAGCAGCTTAGTACTGGGACAGGGGTCCTCTAACTATGGCTACACCTTC. This translates into CASSLVLGQGSSNYGYTF.

The chain has TRBV25-1 and TRBJ2-5; 9 bases fit TRBD1. Trimming cost V 6 bases and J 6 bases; bases outside gene matches: 8. The CDR3 spans 14 residues. Germline loops: CDR1 MGHDK, CDR2 SYGVNS. This chain's CDR3 is CASSLTGGAQTQYF. In nucleotides, the CDR3 is TGTGCCAGCAGCCTTACAGGGGGCGCGCAGACCCAGTACTTC.

This chain joins TRBV4-3 and TRBJ2-7; D gene uncertain. The CDR3 covers 15 residues. Germline loops: CDR1 LGHNA, CDR2 YSLEER. V lost 1 base and J lost 7, with 17 bases in between. The DNA for the CDR3 is TGCGCCAGCAGCCAAGCCGCGGCAGGTCTTAGAGAGCAGTACTTC. As protein: CASSQAAAGLREQYF.